A single sample is the source of the 2 T cell receptor beta chains below, sequenced in a study of cytomegalovirus exposure and HLA in healthy donors. The PCR employed 60 Vbeta primers together with 13 Jbeta primers. TCRdb's table, derived via immunoSEQ multiplex PCR, lists solely in-frame clones and lacks some. This sample yields some 160,000 clones, of which approximately 80% are seen a single time; approximately 4% belongs to the top ten. Sequencing used PBMCs. The receptors shown here come from a middle-aged woman in good health and CMV-seropositive.

The J gene is TRBJ2-7, the V gene TRBV7-2, with TRBD1 identical over 10 bases. Germline V gene sequence: CDR1 SGHTA, CDR2 FQGNSA. Trimming at V came to 1 base and at J to 3 bases, leaving 3 bases not matched to a gene. This CDR3 is built from 15 residues. In nucleotides, the CDR3 is TGTGCCAGCAGCTTAGAGGGACAGGGGCACTACGAGCAGTACTTC. It yields the protein CASSLEGQGHYEQYF.

The genes are TRBV5-1 and TRBJ2-7; D gene unclear. The CDR3 is made up of 15 amino acids. Trimming left V 0 bases short and J 7 bases short, with 17 bases between. CDR1 SGHRS and CDR2 YFSETQ come from the germline V gene. The CDR3 region is CASSLGEYAFMEQYF. The CDR3 DNA follows: TGCGCCAGCAGCTTGGGAGAATATGCATTTATGGAGCAGTACTTC. The full variable domain, completed using reference TRBV5-1 and TRBJ2-7, is KAGVTQTPRYLIKTRGQQVTLSCSPISGHRSVSWYQQTPGQGLQFLFEYFSETQRNKGNFPGRFSGRQFSNSRSEMNVSTLELGDSALYLCASSLGEYAFMEQYFGPGTRLTVT.